One sample yielded the 11 T cell receptor beta chains listed below, sequenced in a study of cytomegalovirus exposure and HLA in healthy donors. Primers: 60 Vbeta forward and 13 Jbeta reverse. The assay was immunoSEQ multiplex PCR, and TCRdb's table has in-frame clones only and misses some. The sample holds about 150,000 clones, under 85% seen once. The sample taken for sequencing was PBMCs. The receptors shown here come from a woman younger than 45 in good health and CMV-seronegative.

This clone was seen a few times. The J gene is TRBJ1-1, the V gene TRBV18, with 7 bases that match TRBD1. The V and J ends lost 5 bases and 1 base, in that order; junction bases with no gene match: 7. The CDR3 consists of 15 residues. Germline V gene lookup returns CDR1 KGHSH and CDR2 LQKENI. The CDR3 bases are TGTGCCAGCTCATCCTACAGGGGAAGGAACACTGAAGCTTTCTTT. Protein product: CASSSYRGRNTEAFF.

The V call is TRBV21-1, the J call TRBJ2-2; no DNA check was done on the table's D call, TRBD2. TRBV21-1 is annotated as a pseudogene. The CDR3 totals 16 residues. The CDR3 DNA sequence: TGTGCCAGCAGCAAGATAACACTAGCGGGGGACGGGGAGCTGTTTTTT. Its protein product is CASSKITLAGDGELFF.

The chain uses TRBV10-3 and TRBJ2-3; TRBD2 might be the D (6 bases). CDR1 and CDR2 (germline): ENHRY, SYGVKD. CDR3 length equals 17 residues. Between the trimmed V and J ends, which lost 1 base and 2 bases, there was a span of 16 bases. CDR3 region: CAISEWRAGPVTDTQYF. CDR3 DNA: TGTGCCATCAGTGAGTGGAGGGCCGGCCCGGTCACAGATACGCAGTATTTT.

The rearrangement links TRBV25-1 to TRBJ2-7; 7 bases match TRBD1. J gave up 4 bases and V 3 bases, and 12 bases lay outside the gene matches. Per germline, CDR1 MGHDK and CDR2 SYGVNS. CDR3 length: 16 residues. The CDR3 loop reads CASSDTRGSRGYEQYF. CDR3 in DNA: TGTGCCAGCAGTGATACCAGGGGGTCTAGAGGTTACGAGCAGTACTTC.

The chain is built from TRBV27 and TRBJ1-2; perhaps TRBD1 as D (6 bases). The CDR3 consists of 18 residues. The V and J ends lost 0 bases and 2 bases respectively, with 19 bases between them. CDR1 and CDR2 from the germline V gene are MNHEY and SMNVEV (reference sequence). The CDR3 region has the DNA TGTGCCAGCAGTTTATCGGGCCTTCGGGGGGGCAGGAACTATGGCTACACCTTC. The encoded protein is CASSLSGLRGGRNYGYTF.

This chain connects TRBV4-2 to TRBJ2-5; a possible D gene is TRBD2 (5 bases). The CDR3 loop spans 12 amino acids. Per germline, CDR1 LGHNA and CDR2 YNFKEQ. V was shortened by 5 bases and J by 5 bases, with 9 bases between the two germline ends. The CDR3 region has the DNA TGTGCCAGCAGCTCCACGGGGGAGACCCAGTACTTC. Translated, it gives CASSSTGETQYF.

V and J are TRBV14 and TRBJ2-1; 8 nucleotides match TRBD2. This CDR3 region has 15 residues. Germline CDR1 SGHDN, CDR2 FVKESK. The ends lost 3 bases at V and 5 bases at J; junction bases unmatched: 6. The CDR3 is CASSQTTSANNEQFF. CDR3 in DNA: TGTGCCAGCAGCCAGACGACTAGCGCAAACAATGAGCAGTTCTTC.

The gene calls are TRBV4-1 and TRBJ1-2; tentative D call: TRBD1 (6 bases). This CDR3 is built from 15 residues. The V gene's germline CDR1 is MGHRA and CDR2 YSYEKL. V lost 6 bases to trimming and J lost 4 bases, with 18 bases between them. CDR3 protein: CASRPHTQGGYGYTF. The DNA for the CDR3 is TGCGCCAGCAGACCCCATACGCAAGGGGGCTATGGCTACACCTTC.

Here the CDR3 DNA reads TGTGCCAGCAGTCTTCGCGCTAGCGGCGCCTACGAGCAGTACTTC. Its translation: CASSLRASGAYEQYF. This sequence joins TRBV27 and TRBJ2-7; 7 bases are shared with TRBD2. J gave up 2 bases and V 5 bases, and 9 bases lay outside the gene matches. The CDR3 spans 15 residues. Germline CDR1 reads MNHEY; CDR2 reads SMNVEV (reference sequence).

V and J are TRBV30 and TRBJ1-3; weak D call: TRBD1 (5 bases). The CDR3 contains 12 residues. In germline, CDR1 is GTSNPN, CDR2 SVGIG (reference sequence). V gave up 3 bases and J gave up 4 bases, with 7 bases separating them. The CDR3, as DNA: TGTGCCTGGAGCGACAGAGGAAACACCATATATTTT. This sequence encodes CAWSDRGNTIYF.

The V and J genes are TRBV6-5 and TRBJ1-1; D may be TRBD1 (6 bases). The CDR3 runs 14 residues. Germline-derived CDR1 and CDR2 are MNHEY and SVGAGI. V was pared by 5 bases and J by 0 bases, with 10 bases between. The CDR3 loop is CASSRDNMNTEAFF. The CDR3 DNA is TGTGCCAGCAGTCGGGACAACATGAACACTGAAGCTTTCTTT.